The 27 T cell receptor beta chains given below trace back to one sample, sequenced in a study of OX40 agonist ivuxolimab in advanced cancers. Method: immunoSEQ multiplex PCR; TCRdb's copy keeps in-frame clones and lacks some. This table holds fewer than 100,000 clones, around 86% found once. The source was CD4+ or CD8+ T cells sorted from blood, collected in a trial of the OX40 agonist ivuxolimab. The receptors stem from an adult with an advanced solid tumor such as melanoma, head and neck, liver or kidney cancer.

Here the CDR3 DNA reads TGTGCCAGCAGTTACGGGGCGGATTTTGAAGCTTTCTTT. It encodes CASSYGADFEAFF. The chain joins TRBV6-5 to TRBJ1-1, with D maybe TRBD1 (5 bases). The CDR3 sequence is 13 residues long. The germline V and J ends were trimmed by 2 bases and 7 bases, with 11 bases remaining between them. The germline V gene has CDR1 MNHEY and CDR2 SVGAGI.

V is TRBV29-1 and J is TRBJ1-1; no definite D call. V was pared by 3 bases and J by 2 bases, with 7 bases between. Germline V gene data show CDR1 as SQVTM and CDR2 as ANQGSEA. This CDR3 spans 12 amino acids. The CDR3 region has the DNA TGCAGCGTTGACGGACCCAACACTGAAGCTTTCTTT. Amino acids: CSVDGPNTEAFF.

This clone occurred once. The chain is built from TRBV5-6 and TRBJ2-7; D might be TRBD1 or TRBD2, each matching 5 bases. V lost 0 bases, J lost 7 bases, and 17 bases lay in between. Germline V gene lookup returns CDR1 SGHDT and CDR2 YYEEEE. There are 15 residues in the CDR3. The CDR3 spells CASSLASRRGGEQYF. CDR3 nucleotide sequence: TGTGCCAGCAGCTTGGCCAGCCGTCGGGGCGGGGAGCAGTACTTC. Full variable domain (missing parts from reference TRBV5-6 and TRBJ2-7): DAGVTQSPTHLIKTRGQQVTLRCSPKSGHDTVSWYQQALGQGPQFIFQYYEEEERQRGNFPDRFSGHQFPNYSSELNVNALLLGDSALYLCASSLASRRGGEQYFGPGTRLTVT.

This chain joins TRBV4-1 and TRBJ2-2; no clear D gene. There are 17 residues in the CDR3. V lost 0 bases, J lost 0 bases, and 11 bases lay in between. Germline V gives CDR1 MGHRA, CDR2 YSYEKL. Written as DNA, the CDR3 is TGCGCCAGCAGCCAAGATCCGGCGGCAGCGAACACCGGGGAGCTGTTTTTT. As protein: CASSQDPAAANTGELFF.

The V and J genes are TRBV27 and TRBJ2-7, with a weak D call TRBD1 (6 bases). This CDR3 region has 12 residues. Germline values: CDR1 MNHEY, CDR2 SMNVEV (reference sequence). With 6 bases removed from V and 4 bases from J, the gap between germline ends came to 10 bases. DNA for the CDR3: TGTGCCAGCAGGCGTACAGGGTACGAGCAGTACTTC. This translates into CASRRTGYEQYF.

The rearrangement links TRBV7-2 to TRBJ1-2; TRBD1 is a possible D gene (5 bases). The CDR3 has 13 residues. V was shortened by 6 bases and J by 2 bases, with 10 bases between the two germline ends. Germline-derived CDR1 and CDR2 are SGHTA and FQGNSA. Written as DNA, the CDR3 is TGTGCCAGCAGTCCACCAGGGAACTATGGCTACACCTTC. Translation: CASSPPGNYGYTF.

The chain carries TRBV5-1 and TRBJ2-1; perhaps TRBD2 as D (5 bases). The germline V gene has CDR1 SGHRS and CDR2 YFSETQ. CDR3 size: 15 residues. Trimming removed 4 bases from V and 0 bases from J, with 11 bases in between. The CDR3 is CASSPSGSSYNEQFF. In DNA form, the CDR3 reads TGCGCCAGCAGCCCCAGCGGAAGCTCCTACAATGAGCAGTTCTTC.

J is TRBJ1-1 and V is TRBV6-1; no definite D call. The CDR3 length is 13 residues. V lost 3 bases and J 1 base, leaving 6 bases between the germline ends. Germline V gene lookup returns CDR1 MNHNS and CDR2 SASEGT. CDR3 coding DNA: TGTGCCAGCAGTGACGGAGCGAACACTGAAGCTTTCTTT. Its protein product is CASSDGANTEAFF.

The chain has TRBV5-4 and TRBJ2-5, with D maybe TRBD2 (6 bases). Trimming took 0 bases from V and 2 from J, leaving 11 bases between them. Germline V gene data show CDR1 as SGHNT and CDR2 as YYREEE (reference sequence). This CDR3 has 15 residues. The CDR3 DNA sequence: TGTGCCAGCAGCTTGGCGGGACTCTATCAAGAGACCCAGTACTTC. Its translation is CASSLAGLYQETQYF. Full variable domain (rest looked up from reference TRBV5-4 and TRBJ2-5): ETGVTQSPTHLIKTRGQQVTLRCSSQSGHNTVSWYQQALGQGPQFIFQYYREEENGRGNFPPRFSGLQFPNYSSELNVNALELDDSALYLCASSLAGLYQETQYFGPGTRLLVL.

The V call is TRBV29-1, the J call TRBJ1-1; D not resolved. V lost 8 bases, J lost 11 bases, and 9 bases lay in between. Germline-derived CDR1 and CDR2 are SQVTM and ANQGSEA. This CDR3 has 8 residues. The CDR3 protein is CSTDMAFF. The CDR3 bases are TGCAGCACGGATATGGCTTTCTTT.

CDR3 DNA sequence: TGCAGCGTTGTGTCGGACTATGGCTACACCTTC. Protein sequence: CSVVSDYGYTF. The V call is TRBV29-1, the J call TRBJ1-2, with no clear D. CDR3 length equals 11 residues. Germline V gives CDR1 SQVTM, CDR2 ANQGSEA. Trimming took 4 bases from V and 3 from J, leaving 6 bases between them.

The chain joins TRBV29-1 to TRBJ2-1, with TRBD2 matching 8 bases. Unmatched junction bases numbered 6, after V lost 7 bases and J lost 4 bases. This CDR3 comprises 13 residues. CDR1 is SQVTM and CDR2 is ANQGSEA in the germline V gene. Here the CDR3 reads CSARASGYNEQFF. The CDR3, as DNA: TGCAGCGCCAGGGCTAGCGGGTACAATGAGCAGTTCTTC.

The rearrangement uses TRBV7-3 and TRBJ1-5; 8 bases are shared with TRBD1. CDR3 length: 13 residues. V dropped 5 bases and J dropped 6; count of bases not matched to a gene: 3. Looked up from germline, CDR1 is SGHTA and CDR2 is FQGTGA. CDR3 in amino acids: CASSKDRAQPQHF. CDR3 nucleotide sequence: TGTGCCAGCAGCAAGGACAGGGCTCAGCCCCAGCATTTT. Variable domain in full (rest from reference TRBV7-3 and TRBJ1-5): GAGVSQTPSNKVTEKGKYVELRCDPISGHTALYWYRQSLGQGPEFLIYFQGTGAADDSGLPNDRFFAVRPEGSVSTLKIQRTERGDSAVYLCASSKDRAQPQHFGDGTRLSIL.

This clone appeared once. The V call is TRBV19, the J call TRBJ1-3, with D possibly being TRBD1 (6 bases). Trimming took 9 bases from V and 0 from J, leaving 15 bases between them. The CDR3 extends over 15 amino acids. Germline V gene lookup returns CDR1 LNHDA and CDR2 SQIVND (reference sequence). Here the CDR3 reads CASLTSTGSGNTIYF. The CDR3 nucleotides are TGTGCCAGCCTTACCTCGACAGGCTCTGGAAACACCATATATTTT.

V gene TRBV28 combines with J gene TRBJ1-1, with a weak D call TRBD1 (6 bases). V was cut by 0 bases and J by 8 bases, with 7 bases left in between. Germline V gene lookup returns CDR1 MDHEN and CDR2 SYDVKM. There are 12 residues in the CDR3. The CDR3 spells CASSLWGAEAFF. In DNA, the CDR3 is TGTGCCAGCAGTTTATGGGGGGCCGAAGCTTTCTTT.

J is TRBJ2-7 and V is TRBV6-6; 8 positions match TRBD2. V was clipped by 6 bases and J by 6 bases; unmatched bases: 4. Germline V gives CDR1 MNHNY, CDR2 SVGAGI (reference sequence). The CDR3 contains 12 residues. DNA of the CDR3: TGTGCCAGCAGCCGCGGGGGGCCCGAGCAGTACTTC. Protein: CASSRGGPEQYF.

The CDR3 DNA reads as TGCGCCAGCAGCCCGGGACAGGGGTTGGAGACCCAGTACTTC. The encoded protein is CASSPGQGLETQYF. V usage is TRBV5-1 and J usage is TRBJ2-5, with 10 positions matching TRBD1. V was pared by 4 bases and J by 5 bases, with 5 bases of the junction left unmatched. From germline, CDR1 is SGHRS and CDR2 YFSETQ. CDR3 size: 14 residues.

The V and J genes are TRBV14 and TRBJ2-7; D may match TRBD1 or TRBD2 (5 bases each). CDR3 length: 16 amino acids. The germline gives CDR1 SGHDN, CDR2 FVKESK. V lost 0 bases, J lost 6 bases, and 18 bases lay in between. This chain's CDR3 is CASSQDRGRMQGEQYF. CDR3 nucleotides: TGTGCCAGCAGCCAAGATCGGGGAAGAATGCAGGGCGAGCAGTACTTC.

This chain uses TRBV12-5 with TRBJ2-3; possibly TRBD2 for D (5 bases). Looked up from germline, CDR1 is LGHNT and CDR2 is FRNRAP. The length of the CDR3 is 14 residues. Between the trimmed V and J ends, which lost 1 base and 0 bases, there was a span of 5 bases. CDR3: CASGLGTSTDTQYF. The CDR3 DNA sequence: TGTGCTAGTGGTTTGGGGACTAGCACAGATACGCAGTATTTT.

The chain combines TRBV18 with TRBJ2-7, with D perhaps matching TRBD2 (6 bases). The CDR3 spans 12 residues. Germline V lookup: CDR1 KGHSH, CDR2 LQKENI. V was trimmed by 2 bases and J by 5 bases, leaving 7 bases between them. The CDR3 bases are TGTGCCAGCTCACCAGGAGGGAACGAGCAGTACTTC. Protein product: CASSPGGNEQYF. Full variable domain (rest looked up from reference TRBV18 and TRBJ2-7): NAGVMQNPRHLVRRRGQEARLRCSPMKGHSHVYWYRQLPEEGLKFMVYLQKENIIDESGMPKERFSAEFPKEGPSILRIQQVVRGDSAAYFCASSPGGNEQYFGPGTRLTVT.

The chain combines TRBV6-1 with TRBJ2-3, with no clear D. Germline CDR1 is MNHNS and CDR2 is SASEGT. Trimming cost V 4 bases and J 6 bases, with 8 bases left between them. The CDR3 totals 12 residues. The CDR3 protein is CASSAWMDTQYF. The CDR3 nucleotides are TGTGCCAGCAGTGCCTGGATGGATACGCAGTATTTT.

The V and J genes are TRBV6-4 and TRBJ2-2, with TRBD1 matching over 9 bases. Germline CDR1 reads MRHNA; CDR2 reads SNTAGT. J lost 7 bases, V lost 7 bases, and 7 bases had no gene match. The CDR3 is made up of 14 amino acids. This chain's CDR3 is CASKRDRAGGELFF. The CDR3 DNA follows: TGTGCCAGCAAGAGGGACAGGGCGGGCGGGGAGCTGTTTTTT.

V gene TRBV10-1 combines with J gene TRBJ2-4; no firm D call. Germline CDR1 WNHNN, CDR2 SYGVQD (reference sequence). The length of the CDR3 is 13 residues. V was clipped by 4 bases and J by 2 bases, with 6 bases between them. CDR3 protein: CASSGVPKNIQYF. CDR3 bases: TGCGCCAGCAGTGGGGTTCCCAAAAACATTCAGTACTTC.

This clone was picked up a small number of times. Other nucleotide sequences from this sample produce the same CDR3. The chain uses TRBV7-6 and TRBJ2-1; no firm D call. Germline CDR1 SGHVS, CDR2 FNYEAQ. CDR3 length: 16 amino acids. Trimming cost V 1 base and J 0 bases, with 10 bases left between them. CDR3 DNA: TGTGCCAGCAGCTTAGATTATCGGAGCTCCTACAATGAGCAGTTCTTC. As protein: CASSLDYRSSYNEQFF.

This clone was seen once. CDR3 DNA sequence: TGTGCCAGCAGCTCGACAAGAGAGCAGTTCTTC. It is translated as CASSSTREQFF. This chain connects TRBV11-2 to TRBJ2-1; D not resolved. V shed 4 bases and J shed 10 bases, with 8 bases lying between them. Germline V lookup: CDR1 SGHAT, CDR2 FQNNGV. This CDR3 comprises 11 residues. Supplemented by reference TRBV11-2 and TRBJ2-1, the full variable domain reads EAGVAQSPRYKIIEKRQSVAFWCNPISGHATLYWYQQILGQGPKLLIQFQNNGVVDDSQLPKDRFSAERLKGVDSTLKIQPAKLEDSAVYLCASSSTREQFFGPGTRLTVL.

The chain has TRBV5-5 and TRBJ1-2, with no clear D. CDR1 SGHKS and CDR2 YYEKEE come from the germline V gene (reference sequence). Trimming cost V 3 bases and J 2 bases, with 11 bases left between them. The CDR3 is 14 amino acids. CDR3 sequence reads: CASSSLTGNYGYTF. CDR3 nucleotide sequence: TGTGCCAGCAGCTCTCTAACGGGGAACTATGGCTACACCTTC.

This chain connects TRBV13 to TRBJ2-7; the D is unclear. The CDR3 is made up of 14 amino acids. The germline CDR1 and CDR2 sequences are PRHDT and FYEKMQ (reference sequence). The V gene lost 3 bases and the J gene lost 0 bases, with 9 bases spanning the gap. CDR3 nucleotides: TGTGCCAGCAGCTTGGCCAGCAGCTCCTACGAGCAGTACTTC. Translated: CASSLASSSYEQYF.